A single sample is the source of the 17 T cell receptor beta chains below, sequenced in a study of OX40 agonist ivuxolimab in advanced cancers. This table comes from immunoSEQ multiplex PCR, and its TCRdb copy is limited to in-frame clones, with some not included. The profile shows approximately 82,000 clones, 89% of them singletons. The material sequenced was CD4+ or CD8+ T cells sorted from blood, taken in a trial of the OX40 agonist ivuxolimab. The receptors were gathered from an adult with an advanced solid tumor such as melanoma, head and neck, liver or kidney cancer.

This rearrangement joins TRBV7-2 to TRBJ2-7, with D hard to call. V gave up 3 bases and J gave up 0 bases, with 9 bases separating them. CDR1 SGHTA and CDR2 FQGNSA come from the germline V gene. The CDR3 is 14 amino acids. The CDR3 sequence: CASSLDVASYEQYF. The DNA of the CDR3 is TGTGCCAGCAGCTTGGACGTCGCCTCCTACGAGCAGTACTTC. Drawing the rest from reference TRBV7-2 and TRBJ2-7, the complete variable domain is GAGVSQSPSNKVTEKGKDVELRCDPISGHTALYWYRQSLGQGLEFLIYFQGNSAPDKSGLPSDRFSAERTGGSVSTLTIQRTQQEDSAVYLCASSLDVASYEQYFGPGTRLTVT.

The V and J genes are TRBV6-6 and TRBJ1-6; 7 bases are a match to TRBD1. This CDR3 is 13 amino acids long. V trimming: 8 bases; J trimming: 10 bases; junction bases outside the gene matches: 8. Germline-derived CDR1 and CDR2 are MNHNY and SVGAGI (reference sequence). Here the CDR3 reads CASGRQGPSPLHF. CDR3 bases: TGTGCCAGCGGCCGACAGGGACCCTCACCCCTCCACTTT.

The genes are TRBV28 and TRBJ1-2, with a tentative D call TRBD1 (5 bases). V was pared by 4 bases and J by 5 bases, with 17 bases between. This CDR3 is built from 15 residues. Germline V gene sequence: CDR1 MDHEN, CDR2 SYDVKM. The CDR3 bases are TGTGCCAGCAGTTCTCCCGGACTGGGGGAATATGGCTACACCTTC. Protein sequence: CASSSPGLGEYGYTF.

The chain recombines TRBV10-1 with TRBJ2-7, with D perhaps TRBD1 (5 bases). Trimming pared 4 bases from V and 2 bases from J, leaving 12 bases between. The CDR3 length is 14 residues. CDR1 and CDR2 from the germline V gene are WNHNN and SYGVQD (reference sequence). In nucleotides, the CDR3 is TGCGCCAGCAGTGGGGGCGGAAAAACCTACGAGCAGTACTTC. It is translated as CASSGGGKTYEQYF.

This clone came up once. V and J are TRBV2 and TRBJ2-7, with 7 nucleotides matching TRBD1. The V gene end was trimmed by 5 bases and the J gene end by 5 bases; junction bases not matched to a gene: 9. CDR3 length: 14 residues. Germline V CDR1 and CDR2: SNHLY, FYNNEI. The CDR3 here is CASSRQGAGDEQYF. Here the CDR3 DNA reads TGTGCCAGCAGTAGACAGGGAGCAGGCGACGAGCAGTACTTC.

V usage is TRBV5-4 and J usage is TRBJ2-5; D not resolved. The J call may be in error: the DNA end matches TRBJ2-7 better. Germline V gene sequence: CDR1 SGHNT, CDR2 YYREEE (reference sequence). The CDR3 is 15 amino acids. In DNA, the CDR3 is TGTGCCAGCAGCTTGGGGTCAGGAGACCTCTACGAGCAGTACTTC. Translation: CASSLGSGDLYEQYF.

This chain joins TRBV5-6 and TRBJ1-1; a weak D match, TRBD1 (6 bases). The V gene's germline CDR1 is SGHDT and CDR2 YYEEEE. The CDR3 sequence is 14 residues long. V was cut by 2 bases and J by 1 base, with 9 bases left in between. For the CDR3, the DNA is TGTGCCAGCAGCTTCGGGGGGCGGAACACTGAAGCTTTCTTT. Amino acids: CASSFGGRNTEAFF.

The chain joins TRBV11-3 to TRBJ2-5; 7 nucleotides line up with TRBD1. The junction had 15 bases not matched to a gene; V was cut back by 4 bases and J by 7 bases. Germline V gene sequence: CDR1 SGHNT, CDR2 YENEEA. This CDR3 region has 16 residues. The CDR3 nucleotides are TGTGCCAGCAGCTCCATAGCAGGGGGAGTATCGGGGACCCAGTACTTC. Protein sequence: CASSSIAGGVSGTQYF.

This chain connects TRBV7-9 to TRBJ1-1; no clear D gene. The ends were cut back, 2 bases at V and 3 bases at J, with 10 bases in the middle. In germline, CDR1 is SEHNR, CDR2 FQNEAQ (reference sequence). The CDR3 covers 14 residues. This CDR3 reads CASSLWAVDTEAFF. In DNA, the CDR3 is TGTGCCAGCAGCTTATGGGCCGTTGACACTGAAGCTTTCTTT.

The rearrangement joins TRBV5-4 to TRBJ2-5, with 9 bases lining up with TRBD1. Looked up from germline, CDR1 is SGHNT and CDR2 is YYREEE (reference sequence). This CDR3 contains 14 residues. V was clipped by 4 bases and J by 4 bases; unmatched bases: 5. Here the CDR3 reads CASSTGTGRETQYF. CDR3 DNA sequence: TGTGCCAGCAGCACCGGGACAGGGCGAGAGACCCAGTACTTC. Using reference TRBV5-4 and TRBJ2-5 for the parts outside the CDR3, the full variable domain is ETGVTQSPTHLIKTRGQQVTLRCSSQSGHNTVSWYQQALGQGPQFIFQYYREEENGRGNFPPRFSGLQFPNYSSELNVNALELDDSALYLCASSTGTGRETQYFGPGTRLLVL.

The DNA for the CDR3 is TGTGCCAGCAGACAGGGTAGTGGCTACACCTTC. Translated, it gives CASRQGSGYTF. This chain uses TRBV6-4 with TRBJ1-2, with D possibly TRBD1 on 6 matching bases. V lost 6 bases to trimming and J lost 7 bases, with 9 bases between them. Germline CDR1 and CDR2: MRHNA and SNTAGT. The CDR3 is made up of 11 amino acids.

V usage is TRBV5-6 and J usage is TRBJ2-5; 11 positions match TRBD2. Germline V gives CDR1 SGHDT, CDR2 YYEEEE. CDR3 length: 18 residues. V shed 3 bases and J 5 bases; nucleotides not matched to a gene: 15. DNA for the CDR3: TGTGCCAGCAGCTGGGCCTTAGCGGGAGGGCCCTCAATGGAGACCCAGTACTTC. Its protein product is CASSWALAGGPSMETQYF. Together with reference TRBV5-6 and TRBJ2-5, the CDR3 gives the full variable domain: DAGVTQSPTHLIKTRGQQVTLRCSPKSGHDTVSWYQQALGQGPQFIFQYYEEEERQRGNFPDRFSGHQFPNYSSELNVNALLLGDSALYLCASSWALAGGPSMETQYFGPGTRLLVL.

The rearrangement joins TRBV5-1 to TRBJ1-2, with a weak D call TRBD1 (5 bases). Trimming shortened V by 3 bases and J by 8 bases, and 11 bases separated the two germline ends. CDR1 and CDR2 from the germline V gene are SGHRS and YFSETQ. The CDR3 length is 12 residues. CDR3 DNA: TGCGCCAGCAGCTCCACGGGGGAAGGCTACACCTTC. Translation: CASSSTGEGYTF.

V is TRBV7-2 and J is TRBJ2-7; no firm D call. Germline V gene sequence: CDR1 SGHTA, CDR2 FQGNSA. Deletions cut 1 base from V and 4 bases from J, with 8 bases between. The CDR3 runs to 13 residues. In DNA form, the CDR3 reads TGTGCCAGCAGCTTAGAGGCTGAGTACGAGCAGTACTTC. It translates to CASSLEAEYEQYF.

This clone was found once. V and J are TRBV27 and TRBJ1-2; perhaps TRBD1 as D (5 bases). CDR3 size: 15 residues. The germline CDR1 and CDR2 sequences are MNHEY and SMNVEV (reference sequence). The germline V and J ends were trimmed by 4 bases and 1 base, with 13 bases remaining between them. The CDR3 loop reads CASSSRQTFNYGYTF. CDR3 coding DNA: TGTGCCAGCAGTTCCCGACAGACCTTTAACTATGGCTACACCTTC.

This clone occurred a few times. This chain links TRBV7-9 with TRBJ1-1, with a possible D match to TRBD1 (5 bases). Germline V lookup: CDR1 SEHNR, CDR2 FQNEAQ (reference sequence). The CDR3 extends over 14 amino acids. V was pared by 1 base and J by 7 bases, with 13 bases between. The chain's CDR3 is CASSLVGQGVEAFF. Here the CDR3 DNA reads TGTGCCAGCAGCTTAGTAGGGCAGGGTGTTGAAGCTTTCTTT.

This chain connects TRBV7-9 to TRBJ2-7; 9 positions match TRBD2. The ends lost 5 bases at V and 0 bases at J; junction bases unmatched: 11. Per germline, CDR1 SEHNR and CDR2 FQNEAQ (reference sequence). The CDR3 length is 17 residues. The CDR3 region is CASSPHSGRFRSYEQYF. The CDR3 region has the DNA TGTGCCAGCAGCCCCCACAGCGGGAGGTTCCGCTCCTACGAGCAGTACTTC. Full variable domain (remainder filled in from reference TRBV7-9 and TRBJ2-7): DTGVSQNPRHKITKRGQNVTFRCDPISEHNRLYWYRQTLGQGPEFLTYFQNEAQLEKSRLLSDRFSAERPKGSFSTLEIQRTEQGDSAMYLCASSPHSGRFRSYEQYFGPGTRLTVT.